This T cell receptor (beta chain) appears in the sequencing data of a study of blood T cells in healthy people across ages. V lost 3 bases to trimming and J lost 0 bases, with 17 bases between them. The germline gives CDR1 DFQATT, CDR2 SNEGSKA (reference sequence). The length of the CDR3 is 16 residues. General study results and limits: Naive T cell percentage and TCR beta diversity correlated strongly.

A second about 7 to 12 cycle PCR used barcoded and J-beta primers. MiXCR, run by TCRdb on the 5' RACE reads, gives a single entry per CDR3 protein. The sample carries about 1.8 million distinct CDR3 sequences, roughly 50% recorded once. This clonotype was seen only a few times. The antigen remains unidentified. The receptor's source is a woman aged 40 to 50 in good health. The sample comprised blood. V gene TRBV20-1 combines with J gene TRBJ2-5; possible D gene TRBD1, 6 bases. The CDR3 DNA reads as TGCAGTGCTAGGGGGTTCCAGGGGATCTACCAAGAGACCCAGTACTTC. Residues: CSARGFQGIYQETQYF.